This T cell receptor beta chain came from a study of blood T cell repertoires in COVID-19. Background on the study: The United States, Italy and Spain supplied acute and convalescent COVID-19 samples. T cells, B-cell-depleted T cells, or PBMCs supplied cDNA or gDNA.

CDR1 and CDR2 (germline): SEHNR, FQNEAQ (reference sequence). The CDR3 is 15 residues long. With 5 bases clipped from V and 5 bases from J, the junction kept 8 bases outside the gene matches. In the study's own analysis: Researchers report that nucleated cell counts were estimated from reference gene primer amplification. The repertoire was sequenced with immunoSEQ multiplex PCR; TCRdb's copy has only in-frame clones and lacks some. D and trimming were read from the DNA, whereas the V and J calls and clone size are those reported in that table. The table includes about 81,000 clones, roughly 87% detected once.

V gene TRBV7-9 combines with J gene TRBJ2-7; 11 nucleotides agree with TRBD2. The sequenced sample was peripheral blood. This clonotype was obtained from a woman aged 80 or over with active COVID-19. CDR3 residues: CASSAYSGRVNEQYF. As DNA, the CDR3 is TGTGCCAGCAGCGCATATAGCGGGAGGGTAAACGAGCAGTACTTC.